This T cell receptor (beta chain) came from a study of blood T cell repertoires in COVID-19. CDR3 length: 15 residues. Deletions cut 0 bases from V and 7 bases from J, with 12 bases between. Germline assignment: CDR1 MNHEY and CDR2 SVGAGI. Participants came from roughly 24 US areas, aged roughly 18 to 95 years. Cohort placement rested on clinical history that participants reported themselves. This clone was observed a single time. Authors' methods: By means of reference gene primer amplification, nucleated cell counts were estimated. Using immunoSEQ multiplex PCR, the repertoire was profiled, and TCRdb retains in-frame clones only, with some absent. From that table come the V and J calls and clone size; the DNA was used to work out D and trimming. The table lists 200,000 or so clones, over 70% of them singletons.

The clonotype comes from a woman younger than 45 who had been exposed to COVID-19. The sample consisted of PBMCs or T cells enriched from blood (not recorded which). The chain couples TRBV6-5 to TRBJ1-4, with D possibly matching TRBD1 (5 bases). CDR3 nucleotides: TGTGCCAGCAGTTACTCGAGAGTCGGGGGTGAAAAACTGTTTTTT. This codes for CASSYSRVGGEKLFF.